This T cell receptor beta chain emerged from a study of blood T cell repertoires in COVID-19. The repertoire was sequenced with immunoSEQ multiplex PCR; TCRdb's copy has only in-frame clones and lacks some. The sample records 350,000 to 450,000 clones, approximately 90% being singletons. Those enrolled, adults aged about 18 to 89 years, came from about two dozen US areas. After removal of 2 bases from V and 4 bases from J, the junction contained 7 bases not matched to a gene. CDR1 and CDR2 (germline): MNHEY, SVGEGT. CDR3 length equals 15 residues. The receptor was isolated from a woman in her 40s who had been exposed to COVID-19. Material for sequencing was PBMCs or T cells enriched from blood (not recorded which). The chain links TRBV6-2 or TRBV6-3 to TRBJ1-2, with 7 nucleotides matching TRBD1. CDR3 loop: CASSYRPGQFYGYTF. The CDR3 DNA reads TGTGCCAGCAGTTACCGCCCGGGACAGTTCTATGGCTACACCTTC.